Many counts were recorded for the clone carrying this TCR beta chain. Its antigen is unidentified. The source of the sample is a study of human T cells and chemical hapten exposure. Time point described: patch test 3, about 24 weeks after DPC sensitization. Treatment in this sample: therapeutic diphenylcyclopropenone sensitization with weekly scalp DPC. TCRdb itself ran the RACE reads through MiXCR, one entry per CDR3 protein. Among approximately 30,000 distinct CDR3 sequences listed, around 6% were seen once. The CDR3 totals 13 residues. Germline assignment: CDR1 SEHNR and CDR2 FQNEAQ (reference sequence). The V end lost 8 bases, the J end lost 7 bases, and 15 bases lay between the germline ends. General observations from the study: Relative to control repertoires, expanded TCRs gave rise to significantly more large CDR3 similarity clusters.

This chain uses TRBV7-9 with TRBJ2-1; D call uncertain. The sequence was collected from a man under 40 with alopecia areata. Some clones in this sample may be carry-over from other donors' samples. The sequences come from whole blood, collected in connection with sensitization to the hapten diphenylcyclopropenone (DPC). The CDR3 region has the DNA TGTGCCAGCGGAAGGACCCTAGGGAATGAGCAGTTCTTC. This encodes CASGRTLGNEQFF.